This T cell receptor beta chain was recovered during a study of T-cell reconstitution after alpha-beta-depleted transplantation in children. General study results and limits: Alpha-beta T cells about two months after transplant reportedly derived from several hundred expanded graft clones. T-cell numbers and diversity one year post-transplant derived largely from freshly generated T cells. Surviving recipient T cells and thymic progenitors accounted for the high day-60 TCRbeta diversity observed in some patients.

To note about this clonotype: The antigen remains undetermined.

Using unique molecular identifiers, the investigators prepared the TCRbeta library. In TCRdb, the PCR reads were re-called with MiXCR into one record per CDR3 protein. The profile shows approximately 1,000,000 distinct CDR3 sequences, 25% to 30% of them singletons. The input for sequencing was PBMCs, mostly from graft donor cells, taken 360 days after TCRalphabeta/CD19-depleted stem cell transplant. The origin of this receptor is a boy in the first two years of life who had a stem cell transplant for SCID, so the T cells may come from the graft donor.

The CDR3: CASSSQESSEQFF. The CDR3, as DNA: TGTGCCAGCAGCTCGCAGGAGAGTAGCGAGCAGTTCTTC. The chain is built from TRBV7-3 and TRBJ2-1; D unresolved. The germline V gene has CDR1 SGHTA and CDR2 FQGTGA. Trimming removed 4 bases from V and 10 bases from J, with 14 bases in between. CDR3 size: 13 residues.